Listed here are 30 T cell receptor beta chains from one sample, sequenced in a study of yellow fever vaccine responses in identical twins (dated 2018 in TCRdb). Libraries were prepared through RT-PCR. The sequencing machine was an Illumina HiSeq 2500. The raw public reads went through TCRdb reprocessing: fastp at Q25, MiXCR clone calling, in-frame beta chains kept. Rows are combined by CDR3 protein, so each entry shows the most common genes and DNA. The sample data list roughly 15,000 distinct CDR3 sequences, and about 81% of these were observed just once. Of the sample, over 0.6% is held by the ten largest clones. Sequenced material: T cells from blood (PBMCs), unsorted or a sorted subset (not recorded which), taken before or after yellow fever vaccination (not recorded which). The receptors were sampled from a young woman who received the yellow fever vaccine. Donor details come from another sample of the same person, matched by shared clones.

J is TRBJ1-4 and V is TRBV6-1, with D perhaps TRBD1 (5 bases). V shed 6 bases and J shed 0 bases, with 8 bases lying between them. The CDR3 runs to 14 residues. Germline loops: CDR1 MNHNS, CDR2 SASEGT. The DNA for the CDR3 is TGTGCCAGCAGGATGGGGGCAACTAATGAAAAACTGTTTTTT. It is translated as CASRMGATNEKLFF.

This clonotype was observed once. The CDR3 DNA follows: TGTGCCAGCAGCCAAAGGGCTTCTGGGGCCAACGTCCTGACTTTC. This gives the protein CASSQRASGANVLTF. This chain connects TRBV3-1 to TRBJ2-6; no definite D call. The germline V gene encodes CDR1 LGHDT and CDR2 YNNKEL (reference sequence). This CDR3 is built from 15 residues. V lost 2 bases, J lost 1 base, and 6 bases lay in between.

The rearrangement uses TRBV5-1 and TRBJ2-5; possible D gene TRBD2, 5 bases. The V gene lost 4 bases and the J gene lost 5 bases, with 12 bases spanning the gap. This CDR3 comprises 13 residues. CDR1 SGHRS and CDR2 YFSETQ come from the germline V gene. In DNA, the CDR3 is TGCGCCAGCAGCATCGGTCCGGGGGAGACCCAGTACTTC. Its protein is CASSIGPGETQYF.

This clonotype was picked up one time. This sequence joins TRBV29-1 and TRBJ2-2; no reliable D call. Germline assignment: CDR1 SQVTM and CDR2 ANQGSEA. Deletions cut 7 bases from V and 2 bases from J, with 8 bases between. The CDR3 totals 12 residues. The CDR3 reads CSALENTGELFF. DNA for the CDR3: TGCAGCGCCCTAGAAAACACCGGGGAGCTGTTTTTT.

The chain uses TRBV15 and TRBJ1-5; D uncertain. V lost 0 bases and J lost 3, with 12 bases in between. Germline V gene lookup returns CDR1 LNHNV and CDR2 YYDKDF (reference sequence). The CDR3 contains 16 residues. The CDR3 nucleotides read TGTGCCACCAGCAGAGATCAGGCACAGAACAATCAGCCCCAGCATTTT. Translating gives CATSRDQAQNNQPQHF. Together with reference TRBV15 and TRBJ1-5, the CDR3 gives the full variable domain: DAMVIQNPRYQVTQFGKPVTLSCSQTLNHNVMYWYQQKSSQAPKLLFHYYDKDFNNEADTPDNFQSRRPNTSFCFLDIRSPGLGDTAMYLCATSRDQAQNNQPQHFGDGTRLSIL.

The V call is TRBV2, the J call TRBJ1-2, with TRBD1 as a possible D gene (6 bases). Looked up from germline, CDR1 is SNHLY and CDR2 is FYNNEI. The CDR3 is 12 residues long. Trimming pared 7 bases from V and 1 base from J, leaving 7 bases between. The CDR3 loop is CASKGGNYGYTF. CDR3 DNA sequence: TGTGCCAGCAAGGGGGGTAACTATGGCTACACCTTC. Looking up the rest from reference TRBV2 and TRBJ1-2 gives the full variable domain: EPEVTQTPSHQVTQMGQEVILRCVPISNHLYFYWYRQILGQKVEFLVSFYNNEISEKSEIFDDQFSVERPDGSNFTLKIRSTKLEDSAMYFCASKGGNYGYTFGSGTRLTVV.

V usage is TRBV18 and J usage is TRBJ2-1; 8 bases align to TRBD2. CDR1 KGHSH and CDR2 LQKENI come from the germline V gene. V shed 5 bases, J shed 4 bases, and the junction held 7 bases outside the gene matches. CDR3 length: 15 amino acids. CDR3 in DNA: TGTGCCAGCTCAAGTTTAGTAGCGGGATACAATGAGCAGTTCTTC. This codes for CASSSLVAGYNEQFF. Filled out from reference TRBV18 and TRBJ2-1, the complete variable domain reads NAGVMQNPRHLVRRRGQEARLRCSPMKGHSHVYWYRQLPEEGLKFMVYLQKENIIDESGMPKERFSAEFPKEGPSILRIQQVVRGDSAAYFCASSSLVAGYNEQFFGPGTRLTVL.

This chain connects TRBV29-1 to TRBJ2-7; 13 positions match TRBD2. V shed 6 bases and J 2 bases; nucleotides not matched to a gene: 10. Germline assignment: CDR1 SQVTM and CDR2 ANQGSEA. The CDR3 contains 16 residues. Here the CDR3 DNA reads TGCAGCGTCGTTAAGCCTGGGACTAGCGGGACCTACGAGCAGTACTTC. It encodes CSVVKPGTSGTYEQYF.

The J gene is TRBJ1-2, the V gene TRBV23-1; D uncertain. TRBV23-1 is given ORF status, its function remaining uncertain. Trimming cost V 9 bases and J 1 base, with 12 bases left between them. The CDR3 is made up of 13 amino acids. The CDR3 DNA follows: TGCGCCAGAAACCCAGGATTTAACTATGGCTACACCTTC. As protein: CARNPGFNYGYTF.

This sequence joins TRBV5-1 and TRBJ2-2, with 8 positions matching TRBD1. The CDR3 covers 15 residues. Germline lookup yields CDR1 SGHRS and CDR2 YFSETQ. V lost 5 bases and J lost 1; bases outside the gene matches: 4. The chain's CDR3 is CASRSGTGNTGELFF. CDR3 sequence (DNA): TGCGCCAGCAGGTCCGGGACAGGGAACACCGGGGAGCTGTTTTTT. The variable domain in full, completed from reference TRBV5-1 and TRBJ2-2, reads KAGVTQTPRYLIKTRGQQVTLSCSPISGHRSVSWYQQTPGQGLQFLFEYFSETQRNKGNFPGRFSGRQFSNSRSEMNVSTLELGDSALYLCASRSGTGNTGELFFGEGSRLTVL.

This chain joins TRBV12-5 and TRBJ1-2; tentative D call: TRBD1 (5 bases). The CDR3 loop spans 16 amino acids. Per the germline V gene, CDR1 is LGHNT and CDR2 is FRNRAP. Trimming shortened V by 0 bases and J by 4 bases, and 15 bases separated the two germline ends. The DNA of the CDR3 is TGTGCTAGTGGTTTGGTAATTGCCAGGGCTGCCTATGGCTACACCTTC. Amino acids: CASGLVIARAAYGYTF. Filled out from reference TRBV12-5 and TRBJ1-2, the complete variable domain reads DARVTQTPRHKVTEMGQEVTMRCQPILGHNTVFWYRQTMMQGLELLAYFRNRAPLDDSGMPKDRFSAEMPDATLATLKIQPSEPRDSAVYFCASGLVIARAAYGYTFGSGTRLTVV.

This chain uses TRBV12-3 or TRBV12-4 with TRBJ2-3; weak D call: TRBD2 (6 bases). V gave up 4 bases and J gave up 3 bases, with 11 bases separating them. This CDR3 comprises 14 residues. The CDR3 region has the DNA TGTGCCAGCAGTTCTGCGGGGATTACAGATACGCAGTATTTT. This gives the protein CASSSAGITDTQYF.

The CDR3: CSARTSYEQYV. CDR3 nucleotides: TGCAGTGCCCGCACTTCCTACGAGCAGTACGTC. The chain is built from TRBV20-1 and TRBJ2-7; D gene ambiguous. This CDR3 is built from 11 residues. The germline V gene has CDR1 DFQATT and CDR2 SNEGSKA (reference sequence). V lost 6 bases to trimming and J lost 1 base, with 7 bases between them.

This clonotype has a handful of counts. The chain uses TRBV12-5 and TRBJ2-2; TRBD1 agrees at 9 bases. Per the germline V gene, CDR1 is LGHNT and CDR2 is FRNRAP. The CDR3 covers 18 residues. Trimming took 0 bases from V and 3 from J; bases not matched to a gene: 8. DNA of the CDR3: TGTGCTAGTGGTTTGGTCCTCGGGGGGACAGGGCACACCGGGGAGCTGTTTTTT. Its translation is CASGLVLGGTGHTGELFF.

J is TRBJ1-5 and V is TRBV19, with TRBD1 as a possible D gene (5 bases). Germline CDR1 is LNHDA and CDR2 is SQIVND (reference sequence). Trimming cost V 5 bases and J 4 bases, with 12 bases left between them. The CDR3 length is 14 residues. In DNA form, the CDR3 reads TGTGCCAGTAGTTTGACCCAGGGTAATCAGCCCCAGCATTTT. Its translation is CASSLTQGNQPQHF.

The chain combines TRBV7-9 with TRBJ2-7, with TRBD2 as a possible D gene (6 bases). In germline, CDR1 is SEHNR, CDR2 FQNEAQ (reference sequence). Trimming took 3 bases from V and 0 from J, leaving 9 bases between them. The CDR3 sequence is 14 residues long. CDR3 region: CASSLGGGSYEQYF. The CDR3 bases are TGTGCCAGCAGCTTGGGGGGAGGCTCCTACGAGCAGTACTTC.

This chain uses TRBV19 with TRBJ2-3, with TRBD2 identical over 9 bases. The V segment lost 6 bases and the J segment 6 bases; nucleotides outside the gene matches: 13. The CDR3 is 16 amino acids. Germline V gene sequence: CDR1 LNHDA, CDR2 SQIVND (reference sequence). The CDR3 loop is CASSVTGTSSYDTQYF. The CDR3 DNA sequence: TGTGCCAGTAGCGTTACCGGGACTAGCTCCTATGATACGCAGTATTTT.

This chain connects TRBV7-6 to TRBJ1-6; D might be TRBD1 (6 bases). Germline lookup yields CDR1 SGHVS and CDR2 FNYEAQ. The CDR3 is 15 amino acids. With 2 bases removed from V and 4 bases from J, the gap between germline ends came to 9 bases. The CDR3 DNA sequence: TGTGCCAGCAGCTTACAGGGGATTTATAATTCACCCCTCCACTTT. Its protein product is CASSLQGIYNSPLHF.

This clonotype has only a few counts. This CDR3 reads CASSLGGQGQNIQYF. CDR3 nucleotide sequence: TGTGCCAGCAGCTTAGGTGGTCAGGGTCAAAACATTCAGTACTTC. V is TRBV11-3 and J is TRBJ2-4; a possible D gene is TRBD1 (5 bases). The CDR3 totals 15 residues. V was pared by 1 base and J by 5 bases, with 12 bases between. Germline V gives CDR1 SGHNT, CDR2 YENEEA.

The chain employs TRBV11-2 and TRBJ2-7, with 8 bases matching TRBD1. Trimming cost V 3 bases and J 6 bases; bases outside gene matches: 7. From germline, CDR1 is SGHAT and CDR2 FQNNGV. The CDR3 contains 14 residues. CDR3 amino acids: CASSFRQGSGEQYF. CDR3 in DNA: TGTGCCAGCAGCTTCCGACAGGGGTCGGGCGAGCAGTACTTC.

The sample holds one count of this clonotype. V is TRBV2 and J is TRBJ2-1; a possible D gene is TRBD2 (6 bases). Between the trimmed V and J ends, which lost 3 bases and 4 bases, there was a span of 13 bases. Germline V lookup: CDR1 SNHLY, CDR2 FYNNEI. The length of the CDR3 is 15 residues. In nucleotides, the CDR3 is TGTGCCAGCAGTGATATCGCGGGACGGTACAATGAGCAGTTCTTC. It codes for CASSDIAGRYNEQFF.

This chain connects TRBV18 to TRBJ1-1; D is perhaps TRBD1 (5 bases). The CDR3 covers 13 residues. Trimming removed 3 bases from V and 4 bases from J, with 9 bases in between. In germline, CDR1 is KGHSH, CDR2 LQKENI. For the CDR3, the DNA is TGTGCCAGCTCACCCTCCGGGGGCACTGAAGCTTTCTTT. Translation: CASSPSGGTEAFF. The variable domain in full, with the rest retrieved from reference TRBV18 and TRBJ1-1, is NAGVMQNPRHLVRRRGQEARLRCSPMKGHSHVYWYRQLPEEGLKFMVYLQKENIIDESGMPKERFSAEFPKEGPSILRIQQVVRGDSAAYFCASSPSGGTEAFFGQGTRLTVV.

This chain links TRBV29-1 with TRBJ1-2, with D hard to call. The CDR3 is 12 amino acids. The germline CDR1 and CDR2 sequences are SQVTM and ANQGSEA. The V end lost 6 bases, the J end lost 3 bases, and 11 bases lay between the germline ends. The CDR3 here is CSVHLGDYGYTF. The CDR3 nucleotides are TGCAGCGTCCACCTTGGGGACTATGGCTACACCTTC.

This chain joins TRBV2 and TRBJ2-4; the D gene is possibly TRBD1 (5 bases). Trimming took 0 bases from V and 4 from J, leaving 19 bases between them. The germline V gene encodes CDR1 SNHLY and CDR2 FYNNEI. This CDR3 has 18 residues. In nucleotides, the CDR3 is TGTGCCAGCAGTGAAGCCCGACAGAGCCTCCAACCAAAAAACATTCAGTACTTC. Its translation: CASSEARQSLQPKNIQYF.

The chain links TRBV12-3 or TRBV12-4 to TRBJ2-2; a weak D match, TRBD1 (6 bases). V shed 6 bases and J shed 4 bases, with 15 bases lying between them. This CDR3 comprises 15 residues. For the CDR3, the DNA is TGTGCCAGCAGACACAGGGTTAGGGGCACCGGGGAGCTGTTTTTT. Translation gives CASRHRVRGTGELFF.

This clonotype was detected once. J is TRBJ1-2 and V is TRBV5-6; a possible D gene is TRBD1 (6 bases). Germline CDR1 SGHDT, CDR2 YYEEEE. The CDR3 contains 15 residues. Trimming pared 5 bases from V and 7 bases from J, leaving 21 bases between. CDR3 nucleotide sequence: TGTGCCAGCAGTTTGTTGGACAGCCCTATAGGTGGCTACACCTTC. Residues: CASSLLDSPIGGYTF.

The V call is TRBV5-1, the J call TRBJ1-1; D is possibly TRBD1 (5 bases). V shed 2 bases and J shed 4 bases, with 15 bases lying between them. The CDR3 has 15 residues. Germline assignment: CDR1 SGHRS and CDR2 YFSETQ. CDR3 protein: CASSLGVQDGTEAFF. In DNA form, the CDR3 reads TGCGCCAGCAGCTTAGGTGTACAGGATGGCACTGAAGCTTTCTTT.

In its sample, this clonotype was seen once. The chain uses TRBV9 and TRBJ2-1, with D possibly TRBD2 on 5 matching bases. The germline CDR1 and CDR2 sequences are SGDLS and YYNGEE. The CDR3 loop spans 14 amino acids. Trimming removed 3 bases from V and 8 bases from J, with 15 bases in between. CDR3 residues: CASSGSTRIYEQFF. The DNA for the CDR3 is TGTGCCAGCAGCGGGTCTACTAGGATCTATGAGCAGTTCTTC. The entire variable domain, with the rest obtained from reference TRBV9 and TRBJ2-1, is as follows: DSGVTQTPKHLITATGQRVTLRCSPRSGDLSVYWYQQSLDQGLQFLIQYYNGEERAKGNILERFSAQQFPDLHSELNLSSLELGDSALYFCASSGSTRIYEQFFGPGTRLTVL.

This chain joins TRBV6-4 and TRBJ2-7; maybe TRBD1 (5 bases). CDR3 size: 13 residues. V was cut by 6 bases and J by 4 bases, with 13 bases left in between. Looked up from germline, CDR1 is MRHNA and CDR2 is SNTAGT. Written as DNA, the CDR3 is TGTGCCAGCAGGGACACCATCTTTTACGAGCAGTACGTC. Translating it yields CASRDTIFYEQYV.

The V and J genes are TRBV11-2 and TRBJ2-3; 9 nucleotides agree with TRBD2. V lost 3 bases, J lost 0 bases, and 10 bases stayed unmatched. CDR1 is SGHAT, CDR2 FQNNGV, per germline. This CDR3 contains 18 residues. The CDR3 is CASSLGGLAGPSTDTQYF. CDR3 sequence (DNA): TGTGCCAGCAGCTTGGGGGGGCTAGCGGGGCCCAGCACAGATACGCAGTATTTT.